Presented here are 26 T cell receptor beta chains from one specimen sequenced in a study of cytomegalovirus exposure and HLA in healthy donors. The PCR was carried out with 60 Vbeta primers and 13 Jbeta primers. Sequenced by immunoSEQ multiplex PCR; TCRdb stores in-frame clones only, minus some. The repertoire includes about 130,000 clones, around 83% of them detected once, and over 1% sits in the top ten. Sequencing used PBMCs. These receptors all come from a human donor in good health.

The CDR3 DNA sequence: TGTGCCAGCACCTGGGGGCAGTTCAAGCTCGAGCAGTACTTC. Residues: CASTWGQFKLEQYF. The rearrangement uses TRBV6-5 and TRBJ2-7, with D possibly being TRBD1 (6 bases). Germline lookup yields CDR1 MNHEY and CDR2 SVGAGI. V lost 7 bases and J lost 6, with 19 bases in between. CDR3 length equals 14 residues.

This clone showed up just once. The V and J genes are TRBV10-3 and TRBJ1-5; D is uncertain. Trimming removed 6 bases from V and 4 bases from J, with 10 bases in between. The CDR3 is made up of 13 amino acids. Germline CDR1 is ENHRY and CDR2 is SYGVKD. The CDR3: CAISGSDNQPQHF. CDR3 nucleotides: TGTGCCATCAGCGGGTCAGATAATCAGCCCCAGCATTTT.

Notes on this clone: One end of the junction does not line up with germline, which may come from a read error. Other nucleotide sequences in the sample specify the same CDR3. The CDR3 nucleotides read TGTGCCAGCAGCCATGACAGGGGGGGCTATGGCTACACCTTC. Translated: CASSHDRGGYGYTF. V usage is TRBV4-1 and J usage is TRBJ1-2; 9 bases map to TRBD1. The V gene's germline CDR1 is MGHRA and CDR2 YSYEKL. The CDR3 is made up of 14 amino acids.

As for this clone: Its ends do not fully match the called genes, so a read error is possible. V usage is TRBV6-1 and J usage is TRBJ2-3; 9 bases line up with TRBD1. The CDR3 loop spans 16 amino acids. Germline V lookup: CDR1 MNHNS, CDR2 SASEGT. In DNA, the CDR3 is TGTGCCATCAGTGCAGCCGGGACAGGGAACACAGATACGCAGTATTTT. Translating it yields CAISAAGTGNTDTQYF.

The chain joins TRBV19 to TRBJ1-4, with 9 bases aligning to TRBD1. The length of the CDR3 is 15 residues. J was trimmed by 1 base and V by 4 bases; bases with no gene match: 1. Germline CDR1 LNHDA, CDR2 SQIVND (reference sequence). The CDR3 DNA is TGTGCCAGTAGTAAGGACAGGGGAACTAATGAAAAACTGTTTTTT. Protein: CASSKDRGTNEKLFF.

The gene calls are TRBV27 and TRBJ2-5; 10 bases map to TRBD2. The ends lost 4 bases at V and 2 bases at J; junction bases unmatched: 7. The CDR3 consists of 16 residues. Germline assignment: CDR1 MNHEY and CDR2 SMNVEV (reference sequence). CDR3 coding DNA: TGTGCCAGCAGTTATCCTAGCGGGGGATTTCAAGAGACCCAGTACTTC. Protein: CASSYPSGGFQETQYF.

The CDR3 nucleotides read TGCGCCAGCAGCTCGGGGAGTGACTATGGCTACACCTTC. As protein: CASSSGSDYGYTF. The V call is TRBV5-1, the J call TRBJ1-2; no definite D call. The V gene lost 3 bases and the J gene lost 3 bases, with 9 bases spanning the gap. Germline values: CDR1 SGHRS, CDR2 YFSETQ. The CDR3 is made up of 13 amino acids.

This chain uses TRBV4-1 with TRBJ2-1, with 7 bases matching TRBD2. With 1 base clipped from V and 6 bases from J, the junction kept 9 bases outside the gene matches. The CDR3 consists of 16 residues. Germline V gene sequence: CDR1 MGHRA, CDR2 YSYEKL. The CDR3 sequence: CASSQGLLAPSNEQFF. The CDR3 nucleotides are TGCGCCAGCAGCCAAGGATTACTAGCGCCAAGCAATGAGCAGTTCTTC.

The chain has TRBV7-7 and TRBJ2-5, with a possible D match to TRBD1 (6 bases). V lost 3 bases and J lost 4, with 18 bases in between. CDR1 is SSHAT, CDR2 FNYEAQ, per germline (reference sequence). The CDR3 runs 16 residues. The CDR3 spells CASSLGPSTRGETQYF. The DNA for the CDR3 is TGTGCCAGCAGCTTGGGTCCTTCAACCAGGGGAGAGACCCAGTACTTC.

A few counts support this clone. The chain links TRBV19 to TRBJ2-7; tentatively, D is TRBD1 (5 bases). V was clipped by 4 bases and J by 5 bases, with 18 bases between them. The CDR3 runs 15 residues. CDR1 and CDR2 from the germline V gene are LNHDA and SQIVND (reference sequence). The CDR3 nucleotides read TGTGCCAGTAGTAGTACACCAGGGTCATTGGACGAGCAGTACTTC. Its translation is CASSSTPGSLDEQYF. The full variable domain, in which reference TRBV19 and TRBJ2-7 provide the parts outside the CDR3, is DGGITQSPKYLFRKEGQNVTLSCEQNLNHDAMYWYRQDPGQGLRLIYYSQIVNDFQKGDIAEGYSVSREKKESFPLTVTSAQKNPTAFYLCASSSTPGSLDEQYFGPGTRLTVT.

This chain connects TRBV11-3 to TRBJ1-6; 10 nucleotides agree with TRBD1. CDR1 and CDR2 from the germline V gene are SGHNT and YENEEA. The CDR3 has 13 amino acids. The V gene end was trimmed by 5 bases and the J gene end by 12 bases; junction bases not matched to a gene: 4. The CDR3 spells CASSQGQGLPLHF. The CDR3 DNA follows: TGTGCCAGCAGCCAGGGACAGGGGTTACCCCTCCACTTT.

V and J are TRBV5-1 and TRBJ1-1, with D tentatively TRBD1 (6 bases). This CDR3 has 15 amino acids. The V end lost 3 bases, the J end lost 0 bases, and 12 bases lay between the germline ends. Germline loops: CDR1 SGHRS, CDR2 YFSETQ. The CDR3 DNA is TGCGCCAGCAGCTCCGCCGGACAGCTGAACACTGAAGCTTTCTTT. This sequence encodes CASSSAGQLNTEAFF.

V gene TRBV2 combines with J gene TRBJ1-5; D unclear. The length of the CDR3 is 15 residues. Trimming removed 3 bases from V and 0 bases from J, with 9 bases in between. Germline CDR1 reads SNHLY; CDR2 reads FYNNEI. CDR3 region: CASSDYSNSNQPQHF. CDR3 in DNA: TGTGCCAGCAGTGATTACAGCAATAGCAATCAGCCCCAGCATTTT. Full variable domain (rest looked up from reference TRBV2 and TRBJ1-5): EPEVTQTPSHQVTQMGQEVILRCVPISNHLYFYWYRQILGQKVEFLVSFYNNEISEKSEIFDDQFSVERPDGSNFTLKIRSTKLEDSAMYFCASSDYSNSNQPQHFGDGTRLSIL.

This chain joins TRBV7-6 and TRBJ2-5, with unresolved D. CDR1 and CDR2 from the germline V gene are SGHVS and FNYEAQ. The CDR3 length is 13 residues. V was clipped by 8 bases and J by 1 base, with 11 bases between them. CDR3 coding DNA: TGTGCCAGCTTTAAAACAGTCCAAGAGACCCAGTACTTC. It yields the protein CASFKTVQETQYF.

This clone was recorded once. V and J are TRBV9 and TRBJ1-1; a possible D gene is TRBD1 (6 bases). Germline V gives CDR1 SGDLS, CDR2 YYNGEE. The CDR3 has 14 residues. Between the trimmed V and J ends, which lost 4 bases and 4 bases, there was a span of 14 bases. DNA of the CDR3: TGTGCCAGCAGCCCCTACAGGGTGGGCACTGAAGCTTTCTTT. It translates to CASSPYRVGTEAFF.

The chain couples TRBV6-5 to TRBJ2-2, with D possibly being TRBD1 (6 bases). The germline V gene has CDR1 MNHEY and CDR2 SVGAGI. V was shortened by 9 bases and J by 4 bases, with 18 bases between the two germline ends. CDR3 length equals 15 residues. CDR3 nucleotide sequence: TGTGCCAGTTGTGCAGGGGATTTATCCACCGGGGAGCTGTTTTTT. Translating gives CASCAGDLSTGELFF.

V usage is TRBV7-8 and J usage is TRBJ1-1, with D perhaps TRBD1 (6 bases). Trimming took off 5 bases at V and 0 bases at J, with 19 bases between the two ends. The germline V gene has CDR1 SGHVS and CDR2 FQNEAQ. This CDR3 has 17 amino acids. CDR3 DNA: TGTGCCAGCAGCGCAAATTCCGGGACAACCGTGAACACTGAAGCTTTCTTT. Protein product: CASSANSGTTVNTEAFF. Based on the CDR3 plus reference TRBV7-8 and TRBJ1-1, the full variable domain is GAGVSQSPRYKVAKRGQDVALRCDPISGHVSLFWYQQALGQGPEFLTYFQNEAQLDKSGLPSDRFFAERPEGSVSTLKIQRTQQEDSAVYLCASSANSGTTVNTEAFFGQGTRLTVV.

This clone showed up just a few times. This sequence joins TRBV5-5 and TRBJ2-7; D not certain. Germline V lookup: CDR1 SGHKS, CDR2 YYEKEE (reference sequence). Trimming took 2 bases from V and 0 from J, leaving 9 bases between them. The CDR3 has 14 residues. The CDR3 sequence is CASSLVGASYEQYF. CDR3 nucleotides: TGTGCCAGCAGCTTAGTAGGAGCCTCCTACGAGCAGTACTTC.

This chain links TRBV28 with TRBJ1-1; D is undetermined. This CDR3 comprises 13 residues. Trimming left V 5 bases short and J 0 bases short, with 7 bases between. Per germline, CDR1 MDHEN and CDR2 SYDVKM. The CDR3 reads CASSVIMNTEAFF. CDR3 coding DNA: TGTGCCAGCAGTGTAATTATGAACACTGAAGCTTTCTTT. The full variable domain, completed using reference TRBV28 and TRBJ1-1, is DVKVTQSSRYLVKRTGEKVFLECVQDMDHENMFWYRQDPGLGLRLIYFSYDVKMKEKGDIPEGYSVSREKKERFSLILESASTNQTSMYLCASSVIMNTEAFFGQGTRLTVV.

The chain is built from TRBV19 and TRBJ1-1; 8 bases match TRBD1. J was trimmed by 4 bases and V by 4 bases; bases with no gene match: 8. CDR3 size: 15 residues. Germline V gene data show CDR1 as LNHDA and CDR2 as SQIVND (reference sequence). The CDR3 nucleotides are TGTGCCAGTAGTAAAAGGACAGGGAAGTCCACTGAAGCTTTCTTT. This encodes CASSKRTGKSTEAFF.

The chain links TRBV5-6 to TRBJ1-1; a possible D gene is TRBD1 (6 bases). V dropped 4 bases and J dropped 5 bases, with 12 bases sitting between them. Germline V gene lookup returns CDR1 SGHDT and CDR2 YYEEEE. The CDR3 totals 13 residues. In nucleotides, the CDR3 is TGTGCCAGCAGCCGCAACAGGGAGACTGAAGCTTTCTTT. Amino acid sequence: CASSRNRETEAFF. Full variable domain (remainder filled in from reference TRBV5-6 and TRBJ1-1): DAGVTQSPTHLIKTRGQQVTLRCSPKSGHDTVSWYQQALGQGPQFIFQYYEEEERQRGNFPDRFSGHQFPNYSSELNVNALLLGDSALYLCASSRNRETEAFFGQGTRLTVV.

V and J are TRBV13 and TRBJ2-7, with a weak D call TRBD1 (5 bases). This CDR3 has 14 amino acids. Per the germline V gene, CDR1 is PRHDT and CDR2 is FYEKMQ (reference sequence). The V end was cut by 3 bases, the J end by 6 bases, with 15 bases between. Written as DNA, the CDR3 is TGTGCCAGCAGCTTGCCAGGGCTCCCTGGCGAGCAGTACTTC. Protein product: CASSLPGLPGEQYF.

J is TRBJ2-5 and V is TRBV19; D remains ambiguous. Trimming took 6 bases from V and 1 from J, leaving 3 bases between them. From germline, CDR1 is LNHDA and CDR2 SQIVND (reference sequence). This CDR3 spans 11 amino acids. The DNA for the CDR3 is TGTGCCAGTAGCAGCCAAGAGACCCAGTACTTC. Translation gives CASSSQETQYF.

Concerning this clone: With a much larger clone just one base away, this may be a read error. Other DNA sequences in this sample translate to the same CDR3. The chain carries TRBV9 and TRBJ2-7; 7 bases fit TRBD1. Germline CDR1 is SGDLS and CDR2 is YYNGEE. The CDR3 spans 12 residues. Germline trimming cut 3 bases from V and 4 bases from J; bases unmatched to any gene: 1. The CDR3 loop is CASSATGYEQYF. In nucleotides, the CDR3 is TGTGCCAGCAGCGCGACAGGGTACGAGCAGTACTTC.

The CDR3 loop reads CASSQVARGTNEKLFF. DNA of the CDR3: TGTGCCAGCAGCCAAGTCGCAAGGGGAACTAATGAAAAACTGTTTTTT. V is TRBV4-2 and J is TRBJ1-4; possibly TRBD1 for D (5 bases). This CDR3 is 16 amino acids long. The germline gives CDR1 LGHNA, CDR2 YNFKEQ. V lost 1 base and J 1 base, leaving 10 bases between the germline ends.

This clone was found once. The chain couples TRBV7-9 to TRBJ1-6, with TRBD1 as a possible D gene (6 bases). The ends were cut back, 5 bases at V and 10 bases at J, with 15 bases in the middle. The CDR3 extends over 14 amino acids. Germline V gene data show CDR1 as SEHNR and CDR2 as FQNEAQ (reference sequence). This chain's CDR3 is CASSVPGGSSPLHF. For the CDR3, the DNA is TGTGCCAGCAGCGTCCCGGGGGGCAGCTCACCCCTCCACTTT.